These 3 T cell receptor beta chains share one sample of origin, sequenced in a study of CD8+ T cells in alopecia areata. Sequencing templates came from extracted RNA that was reverse transcribed into cDNA. Data came from immunoSEQ multiplex PCR; TCRdb stores just in-frame clones and leaves some out. Listed for the sample are about 270,000 clones, none seen a single time. Scientists pooled cutaneous lymph node cells and sorted them on CD4, CD8alpha, NKG2D, NKG2ACE and other markers. The sequenced material came from CD4+ T cells sorted from a lymph node. These receptors all stem from a C3H/HeJ mouse with alopecia areata. The mouse strain carries the MHC haplotype H2-k.

Details on this clone: Mouse germline and gene names are used. The CDR3 end is not reached by the read, which stops 4 residues before it; the germline J gene fills it in. The genes are TRBV1 and TRBJ2-7; 10 positions agree with TRBD2. V shed 2 bases and J 2 bases; nucleotides not matched to a gene: 3. The CDR3 is 15 residues long. Germline V CDR1 and CDR2: NSQYPW, LRSPGD (reference sequence). CDR3 region: CTCSAFWGGAYEQYF. The CDR3 bases that were read are TGCACCTGCAGTGCATTCTGGGGGGGCGCCTAT.

This clone was observed a handful of times. Mouse names are used for the genes. The read terminates 4 residues before the CDR3 end, so the remaining end is supplied by the germline J gene. The genes are TRBV13-3 and TRBJ2-2, with D perhaps matching TRBD2 (6 bases). Deletions cut 7 bases from V and 1 base from J, with 8 bases between. CDR1 is NNHDY and CDR2 is SYVADS in the germline V gene. This CDR3 comprises 13 residues. The CDR3 sequence is CASWTVNTGQLYF. The CDR3 DNA, read in part, is TGTGCCAGCTGGACTGTAAACACCGGG. Complete variable domain (other parts from reference TRBV13-3 and TRBJ2-2): EAAVTQSPRSKVAVTGGKVTLSCHQTNNHDYMYWYRQDTGHGLRLIHYSYVADSTEKGDIPDGYKASRPSQENFSLILELASLSQTAVYFCASWTVNTGQLYFGEGSKLTVL.

This clone was detected only a few times. Genes and germline are mouse. The CDR3 end is not reached by the read, which stops 4 residues before it; the germline J gene fills it in. The sample holds other DNA sequences that translate to the same CDR3. V and J are TRBV29 and TRBJ2-5; 8 bases are a match to TRBD1. The CDR3 extends over 12 amino acids. The germline V gene has CDR1 MSHET and CDR2 SYDVDS. The part of the CDR3 DNA that was read is TGTGCTAGCAGTCACAGGGGGGAC. Translated, it gives CASSHRGD. The whole CDR3 protein is CASSHRGDTQYF.